This TCR beta chain was sequenced for a study of blood T cell repertoires in COVID-19. Study background: Researchers got acute and convalescent COVID-19 samples from the United States, Italy and Spain.

Repertoires were generated with immunoSEQ multiplex PCR, while TCRdb's copy carries only in-frame clones and drops some. The repertoire holds fewer than 400,000 clones, around nine tenths seen once, with about 3% in the top ten. Germline lookup yields CDR1 SGHVS and CDR2 FQNEAQ. The CDR3 consists of 13 residues. With 0 bases removed from V and 10 bases from J, the gap between germline ends came to 12 bases. The origin of this receptor is a human donor in a cohort sampled during active COVID-19. Sequenced input: peripheral blood. The chain employs TRBV7-8 and TRBJ1-1, with D uncertain. The CDR3 spells CASSLAEADPAFF. The CDR3 coding sequence is TGTGCCAGCAGCTTAGCGGAGGCGGATCCAGCTTTCTTT. Complete variable domain (other parts from reference TRBV7-8 and TRBJ1-1): GAGVSQSPRYKVAKRGQDVALRCDPISGHVSLFWYQQALGQGPEFLTYFQNEAQLDKSGLPSDRFFAERPEGSVSTLKIQRTQQEDSAVYLCASSLAEADPAFFGQGTRLTVV.